A selection of T cell receptor beta chains follows, all from one sample in a study of cytotoxic CD8 clonotypes in ibrutinib-treated CLL. The assay was immunoSEQ multiplex PCR, and TCRdb's table has in-frame clones only and misses some. The sample records about 140,000 clones, around 77% being singletons. Sequences were derived from PBMCs, sampled after 12 months of ibrutinib treatment. The receptors stem from a human donor with chronic lymphocytic leukemia. CDR3s include the opening cysteine and the closing phenylalanine or tryptophan. The D gene is left open where the match is weak. Rows give clone size only sometimes, using once, few, many, or a class for an expanded clone.

j_call: TRBJ1-5
clone_size: .
d_call: TRBD1
v_call: TRBV19
cdr3_aa: CASSIRTGLQPQHF
cdr3_nt: TGTGCCAGTAGTATTAGGACAGGCCTACAGCCCCAGCATTTT

j_call: TRBJ1-2
clone_size: many
d_call: .
v_call: TRBV27
cdr3_aa: CASSLTRHSNYGYTF
cdr3_nt: TGTGCCAGCAGTTTAACGCGACACTCTAACTATGGCTACACCTTC

j_call: TRBJ2-1
clone_size: .
d_call: TRBD2
v_call: TRBV29-1
cdr3_aa: CSLGSGGGEQFF
cdr3_nt: TGCAGCCTTGGGAGTGGGGGGGGTGAGCAGTTCTTC

j_call: TRBJ2-1
clone_size: .
d_call: .
v_call: TRBV6-1
cdr3_aa: CASSESLPGDYNEQFF
cdr3_nt: TGTGCCAGCAGTGAAAGTCTTCCAGGGGACTACAATGAGCAGTTCTTC

j_call: TRBJ1-3
clone_size: .
d_call: .
v_call: TRBV4-1
cdr3_aa: CASSQETADSGNTIYF
cdr3_nt: TGCGCCAGCAGCCAAGAGACGGCAGACTCTGGAAACACCATATATTTT

j_call: TRBJ1-6
clone_size: .
d_call: TRBD1
v_call: TRBV27
cdr3_aa: CASWGTGVSPLHF
cdr3_nt: TGTGCCAGCTGGGGGACAGGGGTCTCACCCCTCCACTTT

j_call: TRBJ1-2
clone_size: .
d_call: TRBD1
v_call: TRBV5-4
cdr3_aa: CASSPDRDYGYTF
cdr3_nt: TGTGCCAGCAGCCCGGACAGGGACTATGGCTACACCTTC

j_call: TRBJ2-1
clone_size: once
d_call: .
v_call: TRBV23-1
cdr3_aa: CASSQSRYTGMSEQFF
cdr3_nt: TGCGCCAGCAGTCAGTCTCGGTATACGGGGATGAGTGAGCAGTTCTTC

j_call: TRBJ1-1
clone_size: .
d_call: TRBD1
v_call: TRBV11-2
cdr3_aa: CASSFRDRGNTEAFF
cdr3_nt: TGTGCCAGCAGCTTCCGGGACAGGGGGAACACTGAAGCTTTCTTT

j_call: TRBJ2-7
clone_size: .
d_call: .
v_call: TRBV27
cdr3_aa: CASSSLNGGEQYF
cdr3_nt: TGTGCCAGCAGTTCCTTAAATGGGGGCGAGCAGTACTTC

j_call: TRBJ2-7
clone_size: .
d_call: TRBD2
v_call: TRBV23-1
cdr3_aa: CASSQSRTSGTFNYEQYF
cdr3_nt: TGCGCCAGCAGTCAATCTCGGACTAGCGGGACATTCAACTACGAGCAGTACTTC

j_call: TRBJ1-6
clone_size: .
d_call: .
v_call: TRBV11-2
cdr3_aa: CASSLDPVQGGSPLHF
cdr3_nt: TGTGCCAGCAGCTTAGACCCCGTACAGGGCGGGTCACCCCTCCACTTT

j_call: TRBJ2-2
clone_size: .
d_call: .
v_call: TRBV30
cdr3_aa: CAWSRQMVNTGELFF
cdr3_nt: TGTGCCTGGAGCAGACAGATGGTGAACACCGGGGAGCTGTTTTTT

j_call: TRBJ1-1
clone_size: .
d_call: TRBD1
v_call: TRBV4-1
cdr3_aa: CASSQDRGQTVQNTEAFF
cdr3_nt: TGCGCCAGCAGCCAAGATAGGGGGCAGACAGTCCAGAACACTGAAGCTTTCTTT